This T cell receptor beta chain was sequenced during a study of blood T cell repertoires in COVID-19. For the study at large: Italy, Spain and the United States were the sources of the convalescent and acute COVID-19 samples. PBMCs, B-cell-depleted T cells, or T cells provided the cDNA or gDNA that made up the material.

The CDR3 loop spans 16 amino acids. Germline CDR1 MNHEY, CDR2 SMNVEV (reference sequence). V lost 5 bases, J lost 7 bases, and 13 bases stayed unmatched. In the authors' workflow: Quantification of nucleated cells was approximated via reference gene primer amplification. The protocol was immunoSEQ multiplex PCR, while the TCRdb copy is restricted to in-frame clones and leaves out a portion. V, J and clone size reflect that table, while D and trimming were determined from the DNA. Seen here are roughly 160,000 clones, 80% to 85% observed once, and the top ten hold roughly 11%. Sample: peripheral blood. This receptor was obtained from a man aged 65 to 85 with active or convalescent COVID-19. The chain carries TRBV27 and TRBJ2-1, with TRBD2 matching over 8 bases. The CDR3 spells CASSPTSGGLGNEQFF. The CDR3 region has the DNA TGTGCCAGCAGTCCGACCTCGGGGGGGTTGGGGAATGAGCAGTTCTTC.